This is a list of T cell receptor beta chains from one sample in a study of blood T cell repertoires in COVID-19. Measured with immunoSEQ multiplex PCR; TCRdb has only the in-frame clones, and not every one. The sample holds about 230,000 clones, roughly 86% seen once. Sample: PBMCs or T cells enriched from blood (not recorded which). These receptors were collected from a woman aged 25 to 39 with acute COVID-19. Both conserved end residues are part of each CDR3. The order of the fields is V gene, J gene, clone size, D gene, CDR3 protein, CDR3 DNA. The D gene is left open where the match is weak. Where a row states a size, it is once, few, many or the class of an expanded clone; other rows omit it.

V gene: TRBV11-2
J gene: TRBJ1-1
clone size: NA
D gene: NA
CDR3 protein: CASRDRVGDTEAFF
CDR3 DNA: TGTGCCAGCAGGGACCGGGTCGGGGACACTGAAGCTTTCTTT

V gene: TRBV4-3
J gene: TRBJ1-2
clone size: NA
D gene: TRBD1
CDR3 protein: CASSQDIGQANYGYTF
CDR3 DNA: TGCGCCAGCAGCCAAGATATCGGACAGGCTAACTATGGCTACACCTTC

V gene: TRBV10-3
J gene: TRBJ1-5
clone size: NA
D gene: TRBD1
CDR3 protein: CAISVTDRDSNQPQHF
CDR3 DNA: TGTGCCATCAGTGTAACTGACAGGGATAGCAATCAGCCCCAGCATTTT

V gene: TRBV7-9
J gene: TRBJ1-2
clone size: once
D gene: NA
CDR3 protein: CASSSAGYHGYTF
CDR3 DNA: TGTGCCAGCAGCTCCGCAGGTTATCATGGCTACACCTTC

V gene: TRBV29-1
J gene: TRBJ1-4
clone size: NA
D gene: TRBD1
CDR3 protein: CSVGQGTGEKLFF
CDR3 DNA: TGCAGCGTTGGACAGGGAACGGGTGAAAAACTGTTTTTT

V gene: TRBV27
J gene: TRBJ2-1
clone size: NA
D gene: TRBD1
CDR3 protein: CASSVGTAYNEQFF
CDR3 DNA: TGTGCCAGCAGTGTTGGGACAGCCTACAATGAGCAGTTCTTC

V gene: TRBV18
J gene: TRBJ1-4
clone size: NA
D gene: TRBD1
CDR3 protein: CASSPTGTNEKLFF
CDR3 DNA: TGTGCCAGCTCGCCGACAGGGACCAATGAAAAACTGTTTTTT

V gene: TRBV5-5
J gene: TRBJ1-1
clone size: NA
D gene: NA
CDR3 protein: CASSLKRQGGDTEAFF
CDR3 DNA: TGTGCCAGCAGCTTGAAGCGCCAGGGAGGGGACACTGAAGCTTTCTTT

V gene: TRBV18
J gene: TRBJ1-5
clone size: NA
D gene: NA
CDR3 protein: CASSPSQGDQPQHF
CDR3 DNA: TGTGCCAGCTCGCCTTCTCAGGGTGATCAGCCCCAGCATTTT

V gene: TRBV19
J gene: TRBJ1-5
clone size: NA
D gene: NA
CDR3 protein: CASSPFPGSNQPQHF
CDR3 DNA: TGTGCCAGTAGTCCCTTCCCGGGTTCTAATCAGCCCCAGCATTTT

V gene: TRBV5-6
J gene: TRBJ2-3
clone size: NA
D gene: NA
CDR3 protein: CASRLPGVDTQYF
CDR3 DNA: TGTGCCAGCAGACTCCCGGGGGTGGATACGCAGTATTTT

V gene: TRBV6-5
J gene: TRBJ1-3
clone size: NA
D gene: NA
CDR3 protein: CASSWDTTWDTIYF
CDR3 DNA: TGTGCCAGCAGTTGGGACACGACATGGGACACCATATATTTT

V gene: TRBV3-1/TRBV3-2
J gene: TRBJ1-2
clone size: NA
D gene: TRBD1
CDR3 protein: CASSSGTGSVGYTF
CDR3 DNA: TGTGCCAGCAGCTCCGGGACAGGGTCGGTTGGCTACACCTTC

V gene: TRBV18
J gene: TRBJ2-7
clone size: once
D gene: TRBD2
CDR3 protein: CASSPSGGEQYF
CDR3 DNA: TGTGCCAGCTCACCGTCGGGGGGCGAGCAGTACTTC

V gene: TRBV19
J gene: TRBJ1-2
clone size: NA
D gene: NA
CDR3 protein: CASSMGLNYGYTF
CDR3 DNA: TGTGCCAGTAGTATGGGCCTTAACTATGGCTACACCTTC

V gene: TRBV24-1
J gene: TRBJ2-5
clone size: NA
D gene: NA
CDR3 protein: CATKGGGETQYF
CDR3 DNA: TGTGCCACCAAGGGGGGAGGGGAGACCCAGTACTTC

V gene: TRBV10-1
J gene: TRBJ1-2
clone size: NA
D gene: NA
CDR3 protein: CASSERGHLGYGYTF
CDR3 DNA: TGCGCCAGCAGTGAGAGGGGTCACCTTGGCTATGGCTACACCTTC

V gene: TRBV6-4
J gene: TRBJ2-3
clone size: NA
D gene: NA
CDR3 protein: CASSEGDPDTQYF
CDR3 DNA: TGTGCCAGCAGTGAGGGAGATCCAGATACGCAGTATTTT

V gene: TRBV7-2
J gene: TRBJ1-4
clone size: NA
D gene: TRBD1
CDR3 protein: CASSLDRGTNEKLFF
CDR3 DNA: TGTGCCAGCAGCTTAGACAGGGGCACTAATGAAAAACTGTTTTTT

V gene: TRBV12-2
J gene: TRBJ2-3
clone size: NA
D gene: NA
CDR3 protein: CASRLLSTDTQYF
CDR3 DNA: TGTGCAAGTCGCTTATTAAGCACAGATACGCAGTATTTT

V gene: TRBV27
J gene: TRBJ1-2
clone size: NA
D gene: NA
CDR3 protein: CASSSHPPGFFGYTF
CDR3 DNA: TGTGCCAGCAGTTCCCACCCCCCGGGGTTTTTTGGCTACACCTTC

V gene: TRBV7-2
J gene: TRBJ1-2
clone size: NA
D gene: NA
CDR3 protein: CASSFEGLLGYTF
CDR3 DNA: TGTGCCAGCAGCTTTGAGGGTCTACTTGGCTACACCTTC

V gene: TRBV27
J gene: TRBJ2-7
clone size: NA
D gene: NA
CDR3 protein: CASSSYTSASYEQYF
CDR3 DNA: TGTGCCAGCAGTTCCTACACGAGCGCATCCTACGAGCAGTACTTC